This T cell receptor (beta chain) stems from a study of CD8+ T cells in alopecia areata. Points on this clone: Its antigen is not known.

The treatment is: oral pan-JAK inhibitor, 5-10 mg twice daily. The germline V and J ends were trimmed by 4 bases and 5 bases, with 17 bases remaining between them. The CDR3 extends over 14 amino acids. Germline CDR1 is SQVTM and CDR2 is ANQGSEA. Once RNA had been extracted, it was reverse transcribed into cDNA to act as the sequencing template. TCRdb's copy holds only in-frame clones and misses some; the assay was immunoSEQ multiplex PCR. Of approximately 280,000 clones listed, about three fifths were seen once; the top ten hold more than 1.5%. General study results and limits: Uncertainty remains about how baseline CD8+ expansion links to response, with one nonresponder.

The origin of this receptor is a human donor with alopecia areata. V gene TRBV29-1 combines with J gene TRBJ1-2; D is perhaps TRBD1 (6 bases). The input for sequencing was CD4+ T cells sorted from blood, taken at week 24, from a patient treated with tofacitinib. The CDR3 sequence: CSVARDNSGYGYTF. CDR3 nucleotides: TGCAGCGTTGCCCGGGACAATTCCGGTTATGGCTACACCTTC.